The sequence of this T cell receptor beta chain was determined in a study of shared clonotypes between healthy human individuals. For the study at large: Three plates were used per donor for CD4 naive, three for CD4 memory, two for CD8 naive and one for CD8 memory.

About this clone: Its specificity is not known.

CD8 cells regarded as naive lacked CD45RO, were positively chosen for CCR7, and omitted terminally differentiated effector memory CD45RA+ cells. Across several immunoSEQ plates, the genomic DNA of each subset was split evenly. Using immunoSEQ multiplex PCR, the repertoire was profiled, and TCRdb retains in-frame clones only, with some absent. The table has more than 2 million clones, roughly 93% seen once. Study results and caveats: For sorted subsets, rarefaction showed incomplete sequencing despite large depth.

Trimming took off 0 bases at V and 14 bases at J, with 13 bases between the two ends. The CDR3 is made up of 13 amino acids. The germline V gene encodes CDR1 MNHEY and CDR2 SMNVEV (reference sequence). The source is a young man in good health. Some clones in this sample may be carry-over from other donors' samples. Sequencing was done on a sample of naive CD8+ T cells from PBMCs. The rearrangement uses TRBV27 and TRBJ2-2; TRBD1 or TRBD2 may be the D gene (5 bases each). CDR3 amino acids: CASSLSEDTVLFF. CDR3 DNA: TGTGCCAGCAGTTTATCGGAGGACACAGTCCTGTTTTTT.